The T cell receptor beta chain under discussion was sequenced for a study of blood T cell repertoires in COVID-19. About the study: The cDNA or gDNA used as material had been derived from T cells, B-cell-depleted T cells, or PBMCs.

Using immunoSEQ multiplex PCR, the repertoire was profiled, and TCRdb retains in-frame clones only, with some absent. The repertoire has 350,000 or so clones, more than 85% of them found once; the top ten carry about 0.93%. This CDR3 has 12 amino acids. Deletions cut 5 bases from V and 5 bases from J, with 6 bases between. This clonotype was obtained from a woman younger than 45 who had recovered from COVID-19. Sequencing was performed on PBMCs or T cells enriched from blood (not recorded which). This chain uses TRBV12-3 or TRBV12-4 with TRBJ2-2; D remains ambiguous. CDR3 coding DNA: TGTGCCAGCAGTGCCGGGACCGGGGAGCTGTTTTTT. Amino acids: CASSAGTGELFF.